The 14 T cell receptor beta chains listed next were all sequenced from one sample in a study of blood T cells in healthy people across ages. For the second PCR, which ran for roughly 6 to 12 cycles, a sample-barcoded 5' primer and a J-beta primer mix were used. TCRdb independently ran MiXCR on the 5' RACE reads; one entry per CDR3 protein. The profile shows approximately 800,000 distinct CDR3 sequences, around 45% of them singletons. Material for sequencing was blood. The receptors stem from an elderly man in good health.

The chain links TRBV29-1 to TRBJ1-5; maybe TRBD1 (5 bases). CDR3 length: 14 amino acids. In germline, CDR1 is SQVTM, CDR2 ANQGSEA. Trimming pared 5 bases from V and 5 bases from J, leaving 16 bases between. The CDR3 sequence is CSVTGHQPDQPQHF. The CDR3, as DNA: TGCAGCGTTACCGGACACCAACCCGATCAGCCCCAGCATTTT. The entire variable domain, with the rest obtained from reference TRBV29-1 and TRBJ1-5, is as follows: SAVISQKPSRDICQRGTSLTIQCQVDSQVTMMFWYRQQPGQSLTLIATANQGSEATYESGFVIDKFPISRPNLTFSTLTVSNMSPEDSSIYLCSVTGHQPDQPQHFGDGTRLSIL.

The V and J genes are TRBV7-2 and TRBJ2-1; 12 nucleotides agree with TRBD2. In germline, CDR1 is SGHTA, CDR2 FQGNSA. Trimming removed 2 bases from V and 2 bases from J; junction bases left unmatched: 1. CDR3 length: 16 residues. The CDR3: CASSLRLAGAYNEQFF. For the CDR3, the DNA is TGTGCCAGCAGCTTACGACTAGCGGGAGCCTACAATGAGCAGTTCTTC.

This chain joins TRBV12-3 or TRBV12-4 and TRBJ2-1; TRBD1 matches 7 bases. The better agreement between TRBJ2-7 and the DNA end casts doubt on the J call. There are 15 residues in the CDR3. This chain's CDR3 is CASRPGTEAYNEQYF. The CDR3 nucleotides are TGTGCCAGCAGACCCGGGACAGAGGCGTACAATGAGCAGTACTTC.

This clonotype was counted only a few times. This sequence joins TRBV7-3 and TRBJ2-4; possible D gene TRBD2, 6 bases. The germline V gene has CDR1 SGHTA and CDR2 FQGTGA. The CDR3 covers 15 residues. V lost 1 base to trimming and J lost 3 bases, with 10 bases between them. The CDR3 nucleotides read TGTGCCAGCAGCTTAAGTGGAGGGCTCAAAAACATTCAGTACTTC. It encodes CASSLSGGLKNIQYF.

The chain has TRBV20-1 and TRBJ2-7; TRBD1 might be the D (5 bases). The CDR3 covers 13 residues. V shed 5 bases and J shed 1 base, with 12 bases lying between them. Per germline, CDR1 DFQATT and CDR2 SNEGSKA (reference sequence). The CDR3 DNA reads as TGCAGTGCTTTGGCAGGGTATTCCTACGAGCAGTACTTC. It yields the protein CSALAGYSYEQYF.

The rearrangement uses TRBV7-9 and TRBJ2-7, with D possibly being TRBD1 (8 bases). The CDR3 has 14 amino acids. Per germline, CDR1 SEHNR and CDR2 FQNEAQ (reference sequence). V lost 4 bases and J lost 4, with 14 bases in between. CDR3 coding DNA: TGTGCCAGCAGCTCAGAGCGGGACAGGTACGAGCAGTACTTC. It yields the protein CASSSERDRYEQYF.

V gene TRBV9 combines with J gene TRBJ2-6; TRBD1 matches at 12 bases. V lost 0 bases and J lost 2; bases outside the gene matches: 3. Germline V lookup: CDR1 SGDLS, CDR2 YYNGEE. This CDR3 has 18 amino acids. CDR3: CASSVEGQGAPGANVLTF. In nucleotides, the CDR3 is TGTGCCAGCAGCGTAGAGGGACAGGGGGCTCCTGGGGCCAACGTCCTGACTTTC.

This clonotype was seen at least ten times. The gene calls are TRBV25-1 and TRBJ2-1, with TRBD2 matching over 8 bases. Germline V gene data show CDR1 as MGHDK and CDR2 as SYGVNS. The CDR3 has 14 amino acids. V gave up 6 bases and J gave up 8 bases; unmatched junction bases: 9. The CDR3 bases are TGTGCCAGCAGGAGGGCGGGAGGACTGGATGAGCAGTTCTTC. Protein: CASRRAGGLDEQFF.

The rearrangement uses TRBV29-1 and TRBJ2-3, with TRBD2 matching over 9 bases. Germline CDR1 SQVTM, CDR2 ANQGSEA. The J segment lost 1 base and the V segment lost 5 bases, leaving 4 bases of the junction unmatched. This CDR3 has 14 residues. In DNA form, the CDR3 reads TGCAGCGTTCGTAGGACTAGCGGCACAGATACGCAGTATTTT. It is translated as CSVRRTSGTDTQYF.

This clonotype was seen just once. The chain combines TRBV29-1 with TRBJ2-5, with 9 nucleotides matching TRBD1. Per germline, CDR1 SQVTM and CDR2 ANQGSEA. The CDR3 sequence is 14 residues long. Trimming removed 4 bases from V and 11 bases from J; junction bases left unmatched: 14. CDR3 nucleotide sequence: TGCAGCGTTGCCCTAGGGACAGGGAACAATGAGCAGTACTTC. Translation gives CSVALGTGNNEQYF.

The chain uses TRBV10-2 and TRBJ2-3; TRBD2 agrees at 7 bases. V was clipped by 8 bases and J by 3 bases; unmatched bases: 5. Germline CDR1 WSHSY, CDR2 SAAADI. The CDR3 has 13 residues. The CDR3, as DNA: TGCGCCAGCTTGACTAGCTTAACAGATACGCAGTATTTT. Protein: CASLTSLTDTQYF.

This clonotype was counted ten times or more. The rearrangement uses TRBV7-3 and TRBJ2-3, with 14 bases aligning to TRBD2. The trim removed 0 bases at V and 6 bases at J, leaving 2 bases unmatched. The V gene's germline CDR1 is SGHTA and CDR2 FQGTGA. The CDR3 runs 16 residues. This CDR3 is CASSLTGTSGSDTQYF. The CDR3 DNA reads as TGTGCCAGCAGCTTAACCGGGACTAGCGGGAGTGATACGCAGTATTTT. Filled out from reference TRBV7-3 and TRBJ2-3, the complete variable domain reads GAGVSQTPSNKVTEKGKYVELRCDPISGHTALYWYRQSLGQGPEFLIYFQGTGAADDSGLPNDRFFAVRPEGSVSTLKIQRTERGDSAVYLCASSLTGTSGSDTQYFGPGTRLTVL.

The count of this clonotype is one. This rearrangement joins TRBV7-2 to TRBJ2-7, with 8 nucleotides matching TRBD2. The CDR3 sequence is 14 residues long. Per germline, CDR1 SGHTA and CDR2 FQGNSA. Trimming removed 4 bases from V and 7 bases from J; junction bases left unmatched: 9. The CDR3, as DNA: TGTGCCAGCAGCTCGGGAGGGACGGCTCGAGAGCAGTACTTC. It yields the protein CASSSGGTAREQYF.

To note about this clonotype: A much larger clone differs from this one at a single base, so this may be a read error. In DNA form, the CDR3 reads TGCAGCGTTACTAGACAGGGGTCAAACATTCAGTACTTC. This translates into CSVTRQGSNIQYF. The chain is built from TRBV29-1 and TRBJ2-4; 8 positions match TRBD1. Germline values: CDR1 SQVTM, CDR2 ANQGSEA. The J segment lost 6 bases and the V segment lost 5 bases, leaving 6 bases of the junction unmatched. The CDR3 length is 13 residues.